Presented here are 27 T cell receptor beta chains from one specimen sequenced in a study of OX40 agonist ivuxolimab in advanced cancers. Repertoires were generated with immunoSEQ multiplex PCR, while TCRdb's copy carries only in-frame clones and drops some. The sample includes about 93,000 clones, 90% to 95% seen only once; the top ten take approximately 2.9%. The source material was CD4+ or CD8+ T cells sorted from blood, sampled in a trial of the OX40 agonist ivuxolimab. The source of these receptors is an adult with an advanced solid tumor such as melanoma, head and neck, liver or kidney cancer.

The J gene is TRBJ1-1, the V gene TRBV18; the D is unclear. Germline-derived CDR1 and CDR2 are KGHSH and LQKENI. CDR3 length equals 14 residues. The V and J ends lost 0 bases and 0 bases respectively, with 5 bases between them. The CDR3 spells CASSPPHLNTEAFF. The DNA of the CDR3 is TGTGCCAGCTCACCACCACATTTGAACACTGAAGCTTTCTTT.

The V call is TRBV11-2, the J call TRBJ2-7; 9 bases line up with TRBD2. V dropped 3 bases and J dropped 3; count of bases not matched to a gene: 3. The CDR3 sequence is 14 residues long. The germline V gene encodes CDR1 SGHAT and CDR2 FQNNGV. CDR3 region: CASSFSGGSYEQYF. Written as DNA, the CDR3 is TGTGCCAGCAGCTTTAGCGGGGGAAGCTACGAGCAGTACTTC.

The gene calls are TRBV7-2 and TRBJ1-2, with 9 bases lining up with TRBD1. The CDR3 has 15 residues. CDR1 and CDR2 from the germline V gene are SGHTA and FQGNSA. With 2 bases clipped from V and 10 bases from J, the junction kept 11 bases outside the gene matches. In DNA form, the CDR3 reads TGTGCCAGCAGCTTAATTTTTGGACAGGGGAGGGACTACACCTTC. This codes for CASSLIFGQGRDYTF. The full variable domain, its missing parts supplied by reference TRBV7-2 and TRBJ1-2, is GAGVSQSPSNKVTEKGKDVELRCDPISGHTALYWYRQSLGQGLEFLIYFQGNSAPDKSGLPSDRFSAERTGGSVSTLTIQRTQQEDSAVYLCASSLIFGQGRDYTFGSGTRLTVV.

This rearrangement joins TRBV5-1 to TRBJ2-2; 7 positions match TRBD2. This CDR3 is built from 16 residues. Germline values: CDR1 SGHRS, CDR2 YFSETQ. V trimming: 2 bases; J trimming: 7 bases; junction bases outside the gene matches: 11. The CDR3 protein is CASSFPRDYPNGELFF. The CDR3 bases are TGCGCCAGCAGCTTCCCCCGGGACTATCCTAACGGGGAGCTGTTTTTT.

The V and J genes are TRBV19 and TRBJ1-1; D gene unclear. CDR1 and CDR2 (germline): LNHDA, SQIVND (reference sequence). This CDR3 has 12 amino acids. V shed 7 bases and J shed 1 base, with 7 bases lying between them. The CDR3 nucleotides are TGTGCCAGTATCAAAGGGAACACTGAAGCTTTCTTT. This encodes CASIKGNTEAFF.

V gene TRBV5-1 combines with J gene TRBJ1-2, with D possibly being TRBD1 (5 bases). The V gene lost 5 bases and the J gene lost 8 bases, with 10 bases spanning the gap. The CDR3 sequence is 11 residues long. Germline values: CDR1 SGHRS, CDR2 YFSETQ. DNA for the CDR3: TGCGCCAGCAGTGACAGAAGGGGCTACACCTTC. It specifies CASSDRRGYTF.

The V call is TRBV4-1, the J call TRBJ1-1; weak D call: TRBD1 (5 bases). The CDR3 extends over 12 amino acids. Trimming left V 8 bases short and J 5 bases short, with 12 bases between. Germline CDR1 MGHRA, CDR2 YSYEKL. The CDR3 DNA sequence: TGCGCCAGCTCCCACGAGGGGACTGAAGCTTTCTTT. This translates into CASSHEGTEAFF.

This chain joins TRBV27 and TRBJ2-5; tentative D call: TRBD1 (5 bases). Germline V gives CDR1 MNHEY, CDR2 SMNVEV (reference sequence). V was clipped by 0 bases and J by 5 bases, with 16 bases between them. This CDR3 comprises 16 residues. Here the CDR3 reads CASSLSGRAGMETQYF. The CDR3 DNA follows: TGTGCCAGCAGTTTATCCGGCAGGGCAGGGATGGAGACCCAGTACTTC.

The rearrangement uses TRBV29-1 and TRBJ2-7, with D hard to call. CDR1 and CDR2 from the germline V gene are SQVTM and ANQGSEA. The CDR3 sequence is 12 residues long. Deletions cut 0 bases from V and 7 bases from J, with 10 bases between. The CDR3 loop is CSVEDLGKEQYF. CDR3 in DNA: TGCAGCGTTGAAGATCTCGGCAAGGAGCAGTACTTC.

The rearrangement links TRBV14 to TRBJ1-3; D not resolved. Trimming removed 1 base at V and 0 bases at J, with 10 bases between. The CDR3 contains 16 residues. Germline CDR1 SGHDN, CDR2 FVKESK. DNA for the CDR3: TGTGCCAGCAGCCAAGTGTTGGGAAACTCTGGAAACACCATATATTTT. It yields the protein CASSQVLGNSGNTIYF.

CDR3 DNA sequence: TGCGCCAGCAGCCAAGTCGGACAGAACTCCTACAATGAGCAGTTCTTC. It is translated as CASSQVGQNSYNEQFF. V usage is TRBV4-1 and J usage is TRBJ2-1; the D gene is possibly TRBD1 (6 bases). CDR1 MGHRA and CDR2 YSYEKL come from the germline V gene. V lost 1 base, J lost 0 bases, and 10 bases lay in between. The CDR3 is 16 amino acids.

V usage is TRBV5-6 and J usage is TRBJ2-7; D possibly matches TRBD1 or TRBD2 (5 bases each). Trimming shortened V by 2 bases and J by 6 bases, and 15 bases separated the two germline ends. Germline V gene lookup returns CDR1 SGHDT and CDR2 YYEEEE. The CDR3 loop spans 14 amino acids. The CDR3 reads CASSFPGWDGEQYF. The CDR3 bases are TGTGCCAGCAGCTTTCCGGGATGGGACGGCGAGCAGTACTTC.

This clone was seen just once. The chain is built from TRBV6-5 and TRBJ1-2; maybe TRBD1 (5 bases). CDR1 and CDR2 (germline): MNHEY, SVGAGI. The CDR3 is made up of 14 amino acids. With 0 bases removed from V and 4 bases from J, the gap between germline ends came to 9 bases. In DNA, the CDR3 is TGTGCCAGCAGTTACTCTTCAGGGTCCTATGGCTACACCTTC. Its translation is CASSYSSGSYGYTF.

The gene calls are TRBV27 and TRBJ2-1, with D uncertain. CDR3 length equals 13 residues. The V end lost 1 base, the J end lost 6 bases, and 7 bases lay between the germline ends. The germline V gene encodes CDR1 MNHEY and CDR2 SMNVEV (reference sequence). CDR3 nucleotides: TGTGCCAGCAGTTTATTGAGCCTCAATGAGCAGTTCTTC. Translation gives CASSLLSLNEQFF.

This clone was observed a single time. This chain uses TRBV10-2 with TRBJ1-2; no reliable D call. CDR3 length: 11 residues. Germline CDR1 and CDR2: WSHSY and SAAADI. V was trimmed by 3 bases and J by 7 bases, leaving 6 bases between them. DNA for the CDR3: TGCGCCAGCAGTGACGGAGGTGGCTACACCTTC. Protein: CASSDGGGYTF.

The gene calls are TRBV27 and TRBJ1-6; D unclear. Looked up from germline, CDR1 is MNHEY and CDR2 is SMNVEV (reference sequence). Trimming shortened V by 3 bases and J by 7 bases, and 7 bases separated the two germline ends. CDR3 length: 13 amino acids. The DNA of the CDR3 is TGTGCCAGCAGTTTCAGAGGCAATTCACCCCTCCACTTT. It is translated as CASSFRGNSPLHF.

The CDR3 is CASRETSGAYEQYF. The CDR3 coding sequence is TGTGCCAGTAGGGAGACTAGCGGGGCCTACGAGCAGTACTTC. The rearrangement links TRBV19 to TRBJ2-7; 11 nucleotides agree with TRBD2. The ends lost 6 bases at V and 2 bases at J; junction bases unmatched: 3. From germline, CDR1 is LNHDA and CDR2 SQIVND (reference sequence). The CDR3 is 14 residues long.

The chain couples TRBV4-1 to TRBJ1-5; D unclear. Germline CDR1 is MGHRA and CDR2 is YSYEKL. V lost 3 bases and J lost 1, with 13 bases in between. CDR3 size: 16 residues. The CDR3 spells CASSHGPTLSNQPQHF. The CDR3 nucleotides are TGCGCCAGCAGCCACGGTCCGACTCTCAGCAATCAGCCCCAGCATTTT.

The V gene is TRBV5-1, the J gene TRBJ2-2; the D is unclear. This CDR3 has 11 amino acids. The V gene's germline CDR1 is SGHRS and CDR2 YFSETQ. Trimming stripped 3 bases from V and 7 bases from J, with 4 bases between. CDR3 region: CASSYGGELFF. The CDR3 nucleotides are TGCGCCAGCAGCTACGGCGGGGAGCTGTTTTTT.

The CDR3 DNA is TGTGCCAGCAGCGGGGGACAGGGGGACCCCTACGAGCAGTACTTC. It is translated as CASSGGQGDPYEQYF. The chain is built from TRBV5-5 and TRBJ2-7, with TRBD1 matching 11 bases. Germline values: CDR1 SGHKS, CDR2 YYEKEE (reference sequence). The CDR3 length is 15 residues. With 4 bases clipped from V and 2 bases from J, the junction kept 5 bases outside the gene matches.

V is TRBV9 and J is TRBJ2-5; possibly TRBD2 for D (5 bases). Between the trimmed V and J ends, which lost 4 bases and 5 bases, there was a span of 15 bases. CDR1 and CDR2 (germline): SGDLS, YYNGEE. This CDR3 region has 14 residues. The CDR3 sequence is CASSPRGGLETQYF. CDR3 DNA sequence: TGTGCCAGCAGCCCTCGGGGTGGTTTGGAGACCCAGTACTTC.

CDR3 sequence reads: CAISAQGARVEAFF. The CDR3, as DNA: TGTGCCATCAGTGCGCAGGGGGCGCGGGTTGAGGCTTTCTTT. The chain links TRBV10-3 to TRBJ1-1; TRBD1 agrees at 8 bases. Per germline, CDR1 ENHRY and CDR2 SYGVKD. The CDR3 extends over 14 amino acids. Germline trimming cut 4 bases from V and 11 bases from J; bases unmatched to any gene: 12.

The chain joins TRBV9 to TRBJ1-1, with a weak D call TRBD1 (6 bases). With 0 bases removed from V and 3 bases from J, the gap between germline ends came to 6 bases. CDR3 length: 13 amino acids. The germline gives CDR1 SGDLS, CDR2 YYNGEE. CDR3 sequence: CASSVEGDTEAFF. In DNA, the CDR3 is TGTGCCAGCAGCGTAGAGGGGGACACTGAAGCTTTCTTT. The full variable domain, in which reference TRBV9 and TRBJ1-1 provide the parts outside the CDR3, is DSGVTQTPKHLITATGQRVTLRCSPRSGDLSVYWYQQSLDQGLQFLIQYYNGEERAKGNILERFSAQQFPDLHSELNLSSLELGDSALYFCASSVEGDTEAFFGQGTRLTVV.

The CDR3 region is CASSLFGGAQEQYF. In nucleotides, the CDR3 is TGTGCCAGCAGCTTGTTCGGGGGCGCGCAGGAGCAGTACTTC. The chain recombines TRBV5-6 with TRBJ2-7; perhaps D is TRBD1 or TRBD2 (6 bases each). This CDR3 region has 14 residues. V gave up 1 base and J gave up 7 bases, with 15 bases separating them. The V gene's germline CDR1 is SGHDT and CDR2 YYEEEE.

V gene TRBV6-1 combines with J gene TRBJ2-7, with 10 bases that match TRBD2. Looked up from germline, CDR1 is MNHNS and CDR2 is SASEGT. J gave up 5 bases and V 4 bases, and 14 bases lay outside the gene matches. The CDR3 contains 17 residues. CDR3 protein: CASSGLLAGAQRHEQYF. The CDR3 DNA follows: TGTGCCAGCAGTGGGCTCCTAGCGGGGGCACAACGGCACGAGCAGTACTTC.

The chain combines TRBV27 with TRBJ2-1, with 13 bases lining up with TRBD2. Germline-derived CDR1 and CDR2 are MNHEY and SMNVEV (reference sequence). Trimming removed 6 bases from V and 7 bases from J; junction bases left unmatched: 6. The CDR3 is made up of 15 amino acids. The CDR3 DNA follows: TGTGCCAGCAGCCCAGGACTAGCGGGAGTTAATGAGCAGTTCTTC. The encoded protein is CASSPGLAGVNEQFF.

DNA for the CDR3: TGTGCCAGCAGTTTACAGGGCCGCAATCAGCCCCAGCATTTT. This translates into CASSLQGRNQPQHF. The chain carries TRBV27 and TRBJ1-5, with a tentative D call TRBD1 (5 bases). The CDR3 has 14 residues. Trimming removed 2 bases from V and 2 bases from J, with 7 bases in between. From germline, CDR1 is MNHEY and CDR2 SMNVEV (reference sequence).